These T cell receptor beta chains were read from a single sample in a study of immune characteristics of hereditary and idiopathic chronic pancreatitis. TCRdb keeps only in-frame clones here, not all; method: immunoSEQ multiplex PCR. The table records about 14,000 clones, less than 85% of them present only once. Sequenced material: pancreas tissue with hereditary chronic pancreatitis. Source of these receptors: a human donor with chronic pancreatitis. Each CDR3 is given with its conserved first and last residue. D genes are given only for firm matches. Not every row has a clone size; where given, it reads once, few, many or a size class.

size	V	D	CDR3
once	TRBV15	-	CATSRDLGAAAWATNEKLFF
once	TRBV5-1	-	CASSVRTTYEQYF
-	TRBV5-1	TRBD2	CASRDSSGYNEQFF
-	TRBV12-3/TRBV12-4	-	CASSPPGTGGYTF
medium-sized	TRBV9	TRBD1	CASSVRQGLDEQYF
-	TRBV28	-	CASSLHPSEKRVTDTNTQYF
-	TRBV4-2	-	CASSSRQASDTQYF
-	TRBV5-8	-	CASRLTVNTEAFF
-	TRBV19	-	CASSIGRTEAFF
-	TRBV24-1	-	CATSGLGSLHEQFF
-	TRBV28	TRBD2	CASRLSGFQETQYF
-	TRBV5-4	-	CASSSLDSFASTDTQYF
-	TRBV5-1	-	CASSSGGAYNEQFF
-	TRBV6-4	TRBD1	CASSRVTGTGPNEQFF
-	TRBV7-9	-	CASSLSVVVSGQAFF
-	TRBV9	-	CASSVDARAPNEKLFF
-	TRBV6-5	-	CASRKSSYNEQFF
few	TRBV24-1	-	CATSGIQGEGGENEQFF
once	TRBV28	TRBD1	CASSQSRTGGSYSNQPQHF
-	TRBV28	-	CASSFRGRAFF
-	TRBV7-9	-	CASSVAGLQTDTQYF
-	TRBV15	TRBD2	CATSRDGGGRPRNEQFF
-	TRBV4-2	TRBD1	CASSQDPTTGRSGELFF
-	TRBV12-3/TRBV12-4	-	CASRLNTEAFF
-	TRBV27	-	CASSLKGFGGETQYF
-	TRBV5-1	-	CASSWAPLVGSTDTQYF
-	TRBV10-3	-	CAISPNGYEQYF
-	TRBV24-1	-	CATSDPTGLETGYTF
-	TRBV6-5	-	CASLEVIAGQPQHF
medium-sized	TRBV23-1	-	CASSLQGYYGYTF
-	TRBV6-5	TRBD1	CASSQRTGNYGYTF
-	TRBV30	-	CAWSGVAVSTDTQYF
few	TRBV6-4	TRBD2	CASSDSSGSGVGEQFF
-	TRBV9	TRBD2	CASSGGGTQYF
-	TRBV5-6	-	CASSLVGAGGTEAFF
few	TRBV5-1	-	CASSQPPAVETQYF